Detailed here is one T cell receptor (beta chain). The data derive from a study of T cells after yellow fever vaccination. Template-switching 5'RACE yielded the TCR cDNA; a universal primer site and UMIs were added in the process. From the 5' RACE reads, TCRdb called clonotypes with MiXCR, one entry per CDR3 protein. The data contain around 300,000 distinct CDR3 sequences, 3.5% to 4.5% of them seen just once; the ten biggest clones take up roughly a fifth. This CDR3 has 17 amino acids. With 6 bases removed from V and 3 bases from J, the gap between germline ends came to 18 bases. The gene calls are TRBV12-3 or TRBV12-4 and TRBJ2-6; maybe TRBD1 (6 bases). This TCR derives from a man younger than 35 who received the YFV17D yellow fever vaccine. Source: PBMCs, taken 15 days after the yellow fever booster vaccination. The CDR3 protein is CASSPGRGSFGANVLTF. CDR3 DNA sequence: TGTGCCAGCAGCCCTGGCAGGGGTAGTTTTGGGGCCAACGTCCTGACTTTC.